This entry lists 25 T cell receptor beta chains sequenced from one sample in a study of cytomegalovirus exposure and HLA in healthy donors. 60 Vbeta and 13 Jbeta primers were used in PCR. Profiling relied on immunoSEQ multiplex PCR, and the TCRdb table lists in-frame clones only, not all of them. This repertoire includes around 130,000 clones. The sequencing sample was made of PBMCs. Receptor source: a woman in her forties in good health and CMV-seronegative.

This chain links TRBV7-2 with TRBJ1-3; the match to TRBD1 covers 7 bases. The CDR3 runs 16 residues. With 4 bases clipped from V and 0 bases from J, the junction kept 6 bases outside the gene matches. The germline V gene encodes CDR1 SGHTA and CDR2 FQGNSA. The CDR3 region has the DNA TGTGCCAGCAGCTCCACAGGGGCCCACTCTGGAAACACCATATATTTT. Translated, it gives CASSSTGAHSGNTIYF.

The J gene is TRBJ1-3, the V gene TRBV9; D is undetermined. CDR1 and CDR2 from the germline V gene are SGDLS and YYNGEE. The CDR3 loop spans 13 amino acids. V lost 4 bases and J lost 4, with 9 bases in between. The CDR3 DNA is TGTGCCAGCAGCTTATCCGCGGGAAACACCATATATTTT. Encoded protein: CASSLSAGNTIYF.

Here the CDR3 reads CASSPPATTRDREEAEAFF. DNA of the CDR3: TGTGCCAGCTCACCACCGGCCACGACCCGGGACAGGGAGGAGGCTGAAGCTTTCTTT. The V gene is TRBV18, the J gene TRBJ1-1; the match to TRBD1 covers 9 bases. CDR3 length equals 19 residues. V lost 0 bases and J lost 6; bases outside the gene matches: 17. Germline-derived CDR1 and CDR2 are KGHSH and LQKENI.

The CDR3 coding sequence is TGTGCCAGCAGCTTATGGGGGGCAGATACGCAGTATTTT. Translated, it gives CASSLWGADTQYF. This chain connects TRBV7-2 to TRBJ2-3; D perhaps matches TRBD2 (6 bases). Germline V CDR1 and CDR2: SGHTA, FQGNSA. This CDR3 contains 13 residues. Trimming shortened V by 2 bases and J by 4 bases, and 7 bases separated the two germline ends.

The chain carries TRBV6-6 and TRBJ2-7; 7 nucleotides agree with TRBD1. Germline assignment: CDR1 MNHNY and CDR2 SVGAGI (reference sequence). Germline trimming cut 6 bases from V and 1 base from J; bases unmatched to any gene: 6. The CDR3 totals 14 residues. The DNA of the CDR3 is TGTGCCAGCAGACTCGGACAGGAGTCCTACGAGCAGTACGTC. Protein sequence: CASRLGQESYEQYV.

This chain uses TRBV11-2 with TRBJ2-7; TRBD2 might be the D (5 bases). From germline, CDR1 is SGHAT and CDR2 FQNNGV. This CDR3 spans 13 amino acids. V was clipped by 3 bases and J by 2 bases, with 8 bases between them. In DNA form, the CDR3 reads TGTGCCAGCAGCTTGGGGAGAGCCTACGAGCAGTACTTC. Translation: CASSLGRAYEQYF.

This chain connects TRBV27 to TRBJ2-7; weak D call: TRBD2 (6 bases). The CDR3 runs to 13 residues. Trimming pared 6 bases from V and 2 bases from J, leaving 11 bases between. Germline lookup yields CDR1 MNHEY and CDR2 SMNVEV (reference sequence). The DNA for the CDR3 is TGTGCCAGCAGGCGGGACGGACCCTACGAGCAGTACTTC. Residues: CASRRDGPYEQYF.

The chain couples TRBV11-3 to TRBJ2-3; possible D gene TRBD1, 6 bases. CDR3 size: 15 residues. V was trimmed by 4 bases and J by 5 bases, leaving 16 bases between them. Germline lookup yields CDR1 SGHNT and CDR2 YENEEA. Written as DNA, the CDR3 is TGTGCCAGCAGCTCTCCAGGGGCCGGCCAAGATACGCAGTATTTT. Translated, it gives CASSSPGAGQDTQYF. Using reference TRBV11-3 and TRBJ2-3 for the parts outside the CDR3, the full variable domain is EAGVVQSPRYKIIEKKQPVAFWCNPISGHNTLYWYLQNLGQGPELLIRYENEEAVDDSQLPKDRFSAERLKGVDSTLKIQPAELGDSAVYLCASSSPGAGQDTQYFGPGTRLTVL.

The CDR3 region is CASSENRDGEKLFF. Written as DNA, the CDR3 is TGTGCCAGCAGTGAAAACAGGGACGGTGAAAAACTGTTTTTT. The chain couples TRBV2 to TRBJ1-4, with D perhaps TRBD1 (6 bases). Germline assignment: CDR1 SNHLY and CDR2 FYNNEI. This CDR3 is built from 14 residues. Trimming cost V 2 bases and J 7 bases, with 11 bases left between them.

The chain employs TRBV15 and TRBJ1-5, with D unresolved. Germline V gene lookup returns CDR1 LNHNV and CDR2 YYDKDF (reference sequence). Between the trimmed V and J ends, which lost 1 base and 0 bases, there was a span of 7 bases. The CDR3 is 15 residues long. CDR3 protein: CATSRVEGSNQPQHF. Written as DNA, the CDR3 is TGTGCCACCAGCAGAGTGGAGGGTAGCAATCAGCCCCAGCATTTT.

CDR3 loop: CSVGAERGGTGELFF. CDR3 bases: TGCAGCGTTGGAGCGGAGCGGGGAGGTACCGGGGAGCTGTTTTTT. The chain uses TRBV29-1 and TRBJ2-2; 7 nucleotides line up with TRBD2. The V segment lost 4 bases and the J segment 5 bases; nucleotides outside the gene matches: 10. CDR1 and CDR2 (germline): SQVTM, ANQGSEA. The CDR3 is 15 residues long.

The chain couples TRBV27 to TRBJ1-5; 9 positions match TRBD1. Germline V gene lookup returns CDR1 MNHEY and CDR2 SMNVEV (reference sequence). V was clipped by 2 bases and J by 6 bases; unmatched bases: 2. The CDR3 totals 14 residues. This CDR3 is CASSLGTGSQPQHF. DNA for the CDR3: TGTGCCAGCAGTTTAGGGACAGGGAGTCAGCCCCAGCATTTT.

The CDR3 protein is CASSRDRLNTEAFF. CDR3 DNA sequence: TGTGCCAGCAGCCGGGACAGATTGAACACTGAAGCTTTCTTT. The genes are TRBV2 and TRBJ1-1, with TRBD1 matching 7 bases. Germline loops: CDR1 SNHLY, CDR2 FYNNEI. V lost 6 bases and J lost 0; bases outside the gene matches: 4. There are 14 residues in the CDR3.

V gene TRBV2 combines with J gene TRBJ1-5; D not resolved. Germline-derived CDR1 and CDR2 are SNHLY and FYNNEI. With 1 base removed from V and 2 bases from J, the gap between germline ends came to 9 bases. The CDR3 is made up of 15 amino acids. The CDR3 bases are TGTGCCAGCAGTGAAGAACAGTCGGGCAATCAGCCCCAGCATTTT. Its translation: CASSEEQSGNQPQHF.

As regards this clone: The junction does not match germline at one end; this may be a read error. The chain carries TRBV7-7 and TRBJ2-2; D not resolved. Germline CDR1 SSHAT, CDR2 FNYEAQ (reference sequence). CDR3 size: 13 residues. The CDR3 DNA reads as TGTGCTAGCAGCTTAACTAACACCGGGGAGCTGTTTTTT. Its translation is CASSLTNTGELFF.

CDR3 in DNA: TGTGCCAGCAGCTTAGTAGGAGGTACCGATTCACCCCTCCACTTT. This sequence encodes CASSLVGGTDSPLHF. The chain uses TRBV7-2 and TRBJ1-6, with D hard to call. The CDR3 totals 15 residues. In germline, CDR1 is SGHTA, CDR2 FQGNSA. Trimming left V 1 base short and J 8 bases short, with 12 bases between. Full variable domain (outside the CDR3, taken from reference TRBV7-2 and TRBJ1-6): GAGVSQSPSNKVTEKGKDVELRCDPISGHTALYWYRQSLGQGLEFLIYFQGNSAPDKSGLPSDRFSAERTGGSVSTLTIQRTQQEDSAVYLCASSLVGGTDSPLHFGNGTRLTVT.

The chain recombines TRBV15 with TRBJ1-1, with 10 bases lining up with TRBD1. Germline lookup yields CDR1 LNHNV and CDR2 YYDKDF (reference sequence). V lost 9 bases to trimming and J lost 0 bases; unmatched junction nucleotides: 7. This CDR3 spans 15 amino acids. CDR3 region: CATRGDRGVNTEAFF. The CDR3 DNA sequence: TGTGCCACACGAGGGGACAGGGGAGTGAACACTGAAGCTTTCTTT.

The chain is built from TRBV5-1 and TRBJ2-3; 7 nucleotides match TRBD1. V was clipped by 7 bases and J by 1 base; unmatched bases: 15. CDR1 is SGHRS, CDR2 YFSETQ, per germline. The CDR3 sequence is 17 residues long. The CDR3 spells CASGLTPSGQGTDTQYF. CDR3 DNA sequence: TGCGCCAGCGGACTTACACCGTCCGGACAGGGCACAGATACGCAGTATTTT.

The chain's CDR3 is CASSQAVRQGQETQYF. The CDR3 DNA reads as TGCGCCAGCAGCCAAGCCGTACGGCAGGGACAAGAGACCCAGTACTTC. This chain uses TRBV4-3 with TRBJ2-5; maybe TRBD1 (5 bases). V was cut by 1 base and J by 2 bases, with 14 bases left in between. This CDR3 has 16 residues. CDR1 is LGHNA and CDR2 is YSLEER in the germline V gene.

V usage is TRBV6-5 and J usage is TRBJ1-6, with a possible D match to TRBD1 (5 bases). CDR1 is MNHEY and CDR2 is SVGAGI in the germline V gene. This CDR3 is 15 amino acids long. Trimming took 6 bases from V and 10 from J, leaving 19 bases between them. CDR3 loop: CASSTGWVLESPLHF. The CDR3 DNA reads as TGTGCCAGCAGCACAGGCTGGGTATTGGAATCACCCCTCCACTTT.

Comment on this clone: The junction departs from the called germline gene at one end, perhaps through a read error. The genes are TRBV7-9 and TRBJ1-6; D ambiguous. Germline CDR1 SEHNR, CDR2 FQNEAQ (reference sequence). This CDR3 is built from 15 residues. CDR3 protein: CASTLGGTYNSPLHF. CDR3 sequence (DNA): TGTGCCAGCACCTTAGGTGGCACCTATAATTCACCCCTCCACTTT.

This chain links TRBV28 with TRBJ1-1, with 9 bases lining up with TRBD1. J was trimmed by 1 base and V by 5 bases; bases with no gene match: 5. The CDR3 covers 15 residues. The V gene's germline CDR1 is MDHEN and CDR2 SYDVKM. CDR3 bases: TGTGCCAGCAGTCTACAGGGGGCTGGGAACACTGAAGCTTTCTTT. Translating gives CASSLQGAGNTEAFF.

The rearrangement uses TRBV5-1 and TRBJ2-7; D is uncertain. V was cut by 7 bases and J by 5 bases, with 10 bases left in between. This CDR3 region has 11 residues. The V gene's germline CDR1 is SGHRS and CDR2 YFSETQ. Here the CDR3 DNA reads TGCGCCAGCCCGGAGTGCGACGAGCAGTACTTC. Protein sequence: CASPECDEQYF.

V and J are TRBV5-1 and TRBJ1-3, with D unclear. This CDR3 contains 17 residues. Germline V gene lookup returns CDR1 SGHRS and CDR2 YFSETQ. The germline V and J ends were trimmed by 0 bases and 0 bases, with 13 bases remaining between them. CDR3 DNA: TGCGCCAGCAGCTTGGCCGAGGTTCGCCTCTCTGGAAACACCATATATTTT. It yields the protein CASSLAEVRLSGNTIYF.

Concerning this clone itself: Distinct nucleotide sequences in the sample also encode this CDR3. CDR3 DNA: TGTGCCAGCAGCCCCCAAGGGGGCACTGAAGCTTTCTTT. Its protein is CASSPQGGTEAFF. The chain uses TRBV6-4 and TRBJ1-1, with a weak D call TRBD1 (6 bases). The germline V gene encodes CDR1 MRHNA and CDR2 SNTAGT. V lost 6 bases to trimming and J lost 4 bases, with 12 bases between them. CDR3 length equals 13 residues.